This T cell receptor (beta chain) was identified in a study of control samples from healthy donors and cancer patients. J gave up 12 bases and V 0 bases, and 3 bases lay outside the gene matches. CDR3 length: 11 residues. In germline, CDR1 is SQVTM, CDR2 ANQGSEA. Clones were sequenced by immunoSEQ multiplex PCR, and TCRdb holds only the in-frame ones, with some missing. The sample includes 160,000 or so clones, roughly 92% of them seen just once. This sequence originates from a man between 45 and 60 years old in good health. Material: blood. The chain links TRBV29-1 to TRBJ2-7; 9 bases fit TRBD1. The chain's CDR3 is CSVEEGTGLYF. DNA for the CDR3: TGCAGCGTTGAAGAGGGGACAGGGCTGTACTTC.